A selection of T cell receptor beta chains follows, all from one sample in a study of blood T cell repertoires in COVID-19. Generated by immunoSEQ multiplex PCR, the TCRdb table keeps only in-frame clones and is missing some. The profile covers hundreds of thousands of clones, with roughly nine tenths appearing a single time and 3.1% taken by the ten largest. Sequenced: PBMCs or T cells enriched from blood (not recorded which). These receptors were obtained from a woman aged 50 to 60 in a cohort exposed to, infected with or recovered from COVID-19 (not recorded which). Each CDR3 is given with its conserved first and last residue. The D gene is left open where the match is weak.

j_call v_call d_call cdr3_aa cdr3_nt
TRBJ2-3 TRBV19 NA CASSPVAPTDTQYF TGTGCCAGTAGTCCCGTAGCGCCCACAGATACGCAGTATTTT
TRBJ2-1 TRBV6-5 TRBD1 CASSLTGGPYNEQFF TGTGCCAGCAGCTTAACAGGGGGTCCCTACAATGAGCAGTTCTTC
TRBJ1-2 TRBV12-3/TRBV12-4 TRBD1 CASDYSGGGYTF TGTGCCAGTGACTATTCAGGGGGAGGCTACACCTTC
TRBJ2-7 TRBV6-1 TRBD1 CASSGQWDRGRSYEQYF TGTGCCAGCAGTGGCCAATGGGACAGGGGGAGGTCCTACGAGCAGTACTTC
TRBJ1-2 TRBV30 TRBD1 CAWTQWGQGAAGYTF TGTGCCTGGACTCAATGGGGACAGGGGGCGGCTGGCTACACCTTC
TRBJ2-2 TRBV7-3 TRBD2 CASSISGGGTGELFF TGTGCCAGCAGCATTAGCGGGGGCGGGACCGGGGAGCTGTTTTTT
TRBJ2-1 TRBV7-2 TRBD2 CASSIGGLGNEQFF TGTGCCAGCAGCATAGGGGGACTAGGCAATGAGCAGTTCTTC
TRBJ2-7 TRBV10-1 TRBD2 CASSVTGGGSCEQYF TGCGCCAGCAGTGTTACCGGGGGGGGGTCCTGCGAGCAGTACTTC
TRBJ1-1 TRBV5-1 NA CASSSGQSSQNTEAFF TGCGCCAGCAGCTCTGGACAGTCGAGCCAGAACACTGAAGCTTTCTTT
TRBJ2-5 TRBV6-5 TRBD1 CASTPNRGQSETQYF TGTGCCAGCACCCCGAACAGGGGGCAGTCCGAGACCCAGTACTTC
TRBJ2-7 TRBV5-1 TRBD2 CASTPGSGKTGEQYF TGCGCCAGCACCCCGGGTAGCGGGAAGACTGGCGAGCAGTACTTC
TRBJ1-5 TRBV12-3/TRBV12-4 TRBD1 CASRRTGNQPQHF TGTGCCAGCAGGAGGACAGGGAATCAGCCCCAGCATTTT
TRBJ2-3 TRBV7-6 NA CASSKLQTSQISTDTQYF TGTGCCAGCAGCAAACTCCAAACTTCACAGATCAGCACAGATACGCAGTATTTT
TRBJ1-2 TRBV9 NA CASSPPLSGYGYTF TGTGCCAGCAGCCCCCCTTTGTCCGGCTATGGCTACACCTTC
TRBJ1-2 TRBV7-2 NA CASSLSGFDGYTF TGTGCCAGCAGCTTATCGGGGTTTGATGGCTACACCTTC
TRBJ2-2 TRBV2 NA CASSPRANTGELFF TGTGCCAGCAGTCCCAGGGCGAACACCGGGGAGCTGTTTTTT
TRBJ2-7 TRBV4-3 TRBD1 CASSQDLRQGALEQYF TGCGCCAGCAGCCAAGATTTGAGACAGGGGGCGCTCGAGCAGTACTTC
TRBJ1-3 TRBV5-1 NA CASSPGVENTIYF TGCGCCAGCAGCCCAGGGGTGGAAAACACCATATATTTT